This T cell receptor (beta chain) is drawn from a study of blood T cells in healthy people across ages. Next came a second PCR, run for roughly 7 to 12 cycles, which used a sample-barcoded 5' primer along with a J-beta primer mix. Sequencing yielded, for each sample, at least 3 million paired-end reads carrying CDR3. TCRdb recomputed calls from the 5' RACE reads with MiXCR, one row per CDR3 protein. The top ten hold more than 2% of the sample, which has 1.5 million to 2 million distinct CDR3 sequences, about 50% seen once. This clonotype was recorded a few times. Germline assignment: CDR1 DFQATT and CDR2 SNEGSKA (reference sequence). CDR3 length: 15 residues. After removal of 5 bases from V and 2 bases from J, the junction contained 5 bases not matched to a gene. Donation came from healthy Caucasian individuals in Russia who were aged about 6 to 90. Per sample, no less than 5.5 micrograms of total RNA were extracted.

This clonotype originated in a woman in her forties in good health. The sequenced sample consisted of blood. This chain connects TRBV20-1 to TRBJ2-5; TRBD2 agrees at 13 bases. The CDR3 region is CSAGRTSGGQETQYF. The CDR3 DNA is TGCAGTGCTGGAAGGACTAGCGGGGGACAAGAGACCCAGTACTTC.